The sample holds a few counts of the clone carrying this T cell receptor (beta chain). From the RT-PCR reads, TCRdb called clonotypes with MiXCR, one entry per CDR3 protein. This table holds 550,000 to 800,000 distinct CDR3 sequences, approximately 14% found once. The data stem from a study of response to subunit inactivated influenza vaccine. Germline values: CDR1 PRHDT, CDR2 FYEKMQ (reference sequence). The CDR3 loop spans 12 amino acids. V was cut by 5 bases and J by 7 bases, with 9 bases left in between. Sequences were derived from PBMCs from blood, sampled 11 to 12 days after vaccination. This clonotype was obtained from a man aged 45-65 years who received an inactivated influenza vaccine. The gene calls are TRBV13 and TRBJ2-1; D perhaps matches TRBD1 (6 bases). DNA for the CDR3: TGTGCCAGCAGCACCACAGGGAATGAGCAGTTCTTC. This encodes CASSTTGNEQFF.